A single sample is the source of the 21 T cell receptor beta chains below, sequenced in a study of OX40 agonist ivuxolimab in advanced cancers. Only in-frame clones appear in the TCRdb table, and some are missing; sequencing was by immunoSEQ multiplex PCR. The sample contains about 62,000 clones, 81% of which appear only once. The material was CD4+ or CD8+ T cells sorted from blood, obtained in a trial of the OX40 agonist ivuxolimab. These receptors were obtained from an adult with an advanced solid tumor such as melanoma, head and neck, liver or kidney cancer.

This clone was seen just once. The chain carries TRBV19 and TRBJ2-7; D uncertain. The V gene's germline CDR1 is LNHDA and CDR2 SQIVND (reference sequence). The CDR3 spans 14 residues. Trimming pared 4 bases from V and 2 bases from J, leaving 12 bases between. CDR3 bases: TGTGCCAGTAGTAGGCGGCAGACCACCTACGAGCAGTACTTC. It yields the protein CASSRRQTTYEQYF.

The chain joins TRBV5-6 to TRBJ2-5, with 7 bases identical to TRBD2. Germline values: CDR1 SGHDT, CDR2 YYEEEE. V dropped 4 bases and J dropped 4; count of bases not matched to a gene: 7. The CDR3 length is 14 residues. CDR3: CASSTRDYPETQYF. The CDR3 nucleotides are TGTGCCAGCAGCACGCGGGACTACCCAGAGACCCAGTACTTC.

V usage is TRBV28 and J usage is TRBJ2-2, with 7 bases that match TRBD1. J was trimmed by 6 bases and V by 5 bases; bases with no gene match: 3. The length of the CDR3 is 13 residues. In germline, CDR1 is MDHEN, CDR2 SYDVKM. Written as DNA, the CDR3 is TGTGCCAGCAGTCCAGGGGGTCCCGGGGAGCTGTTTTTT. It translates to CASSPGGPGELFF.

This clone has just one count. This chain connects TRBV18 to TRBJ1-1; D possibly corresponds to TRBD1 (5 bases). The CDR3 runs 14 residues. The germline CDR1 and CDR2 sequences are KGHSH and LQKENI. The V end lost 4 bases, the J end lost 0 bases, and 9 bases lay between the germline ends. DNA of the CDR3: TGTGCCAGCTCACTACAGGAGATGAACACTGAAGCTTTCTTT. Protein sequence: CASSLQEMNTEAFF.

V gene TRBV7-2 combines with J gene TRBJ2-7; perhaps D is TRBD1 or TRBD2 (5 bases each). The V gene's germline CDR1 is SGHTA and CDR2 FQGNSA. The V end lost 4 bases, the J end lost 2 bases, and 9 bases lay between the germline ends. The CDR3 has 13 residues. The CDR3 DNA reads TGTGCCAGCAGCTCGGGGCCAACCTACGAGCAGTACTTC. It is translated as CASSSGPTYEQYF.

The chain is built from TRBV30 and TRBJ1-3; no clear D gene. This CDR3 spans 12 amino acids. Germline values: CDR1 GTSNPN, CDR2 SVGIG (reference sequence). Trimming cost V 8 bases and J 3 bases, with 11 bases left between them. CDR3 DNA: TGTGCCGCCTCGGGGAGTGGAAACACCATATATTTT. Its protein is CAASGSGNTIYF. The complete variable domain, with remaining parts taken from reference TRBV30 and TRBJ1-3, reads SQTIHQWPATLVQPVGSPLSLECTVEGTSNPNLYWYRQAAGRGLQLLFYSVGIGQISSEVPQNLSASRPQDRQFILSSKKLLLSDSGFYLCAASGSGNTIYFGEGSWLTVV.

The chain couples TRBV6-1 to TRBJ2-1, with 10 bases matching TRBD2. Germline lookup yields CDR1 MNHNS and CDR2 SASEGT. The CDR3 sequence is 16 residues long. The J segment lost 10 bases and the V segment lost 2 bases, leaving 11 bases of the junction unmatched. The DNA of the CDR3 is TGTGCCAGCAGTGAACCCCCAGCGGGGGGGGGCCGCGAGCAGTTCTTC. Amino acids: CASSEPPAGGGREQFF.

V usage is TRBV7-2 and J usage is TRBJ2-1; unclear D gene. There are 13 residues in the CDR3. Germline loops: CDR1 SGHTA, CDR2 FQGNSA. V was shortened by 8 bases and J by 0 bases, with 8 bases between the two germline ends. CDR3 sequence reads: CASLPDSYNEQFF. The CDR3 bases are TGTGCCAGCCTCCCGGACTCCTACAATGAGCAGTTCTTC.

The rearrangement links TRBV5-1 to TRBJ2-3; the D gene is possibly TRBD2 (7 bases). Trimming removed 7 bases at V and 3 bases at J, with 12 bases between. The CDR3 totals 13 residues. Germline CDR1 reads SGHRS; CDR2 reads YFSETQ. The CDR3 coding sequence is TGCGCCAGCGGGGGGGGCGGGACAGATACGCAGTATTTT. Protein sequence: CASGGGGTDTQYF. Together with reference TRBV5-1 and TRBJ2-3, the CDR3 gives the full variable domain: KAGVTQTPRYLIKTRGQQVTLSCSPISGHRSVSWYQQTPGQGLQFLFEYFSETQRNKGNFPGRFSGRQFSNSRSEMNVSTLELGDSALYLCASGGGGTDTQYFGPGTRLTVL.

The chain carries TRBV25-1 and TRBJ1-1; no definite D call. Trimming pared 6 bases from V and 1 base from J, leaving 9 bases between. The CDR3 contains 13 residues. The germline gives CDR1 MGHDK, CDR2 SYGVNS. CDR3 coding DNA: TGTGCCAGCAGGACCCAGGAGAACACTGAAGCTTTCTTT. It is translated as CASRTQENTEAFF.

The V gene is TRBV19, the J gene TRBJ2-3; possibly TRBD1 for D (6 bases). With 7 bases removed from V and 0 bases from J, the gap between germline ends came to 14 bases. The CDR3 length is 15 residues. Germline CDR1 is LNHDA and CDR2 is SQIVND (reference sequence). For the CDR3, the DNA is TGTGCCAGTAACTCGTTAGGGGGAAGCACAGATACGCAGTATTTT. Its translation is CASNSLGGSTDTQYF. The full variable domain, completed using reference TRBV19 and TRBJ2-3, is DGGITQSPKYLFRKEGQNVTLSCEQNLNHDAMYWYRQDPGQGLRLIYYSQIVNDFQKGDIAEGYSVSREKKESFPLTVTSAQKNPTAFYLCASNSLGGSTDTQYFGPGTRLTVL.

CDR3 sequence (DNA): TGTGCCAGCACACCCATGAGCACTGAAGCTTTCTTT. Its translation is CASTPMSTEAFF. The chain joins TRBV9 to TRBJ1-1; D is unresolved. With 6 bases removed from V and 4 bases from J, the gap between germline ends came to 10 bases. The CDR3 totals 12 residues. CDR1 is SGDLS, CDR2 YYNGEE, per germline.

This clone has only a few counts. This rearrangement joins TRBV4-1 to TRBJ2-7; D ambiguous. Trimming removed 4 bases at V and 4 bases at J, with 14 bases between. Germline CDR1 reads MGHRA; CDR2 reads YSYEKL. The CDR3 is 14 residues long. The CDR3 sequence: CASSPTATNYEQYF. For the CDR3, the DNA is TGCGCCAGCAGCCCGACGGCCACAAATTACGAGCAGTACTTC.

J is TRBJ1-4 and V is TRBV19, with D possibly matching TRBD1 (5 bases). The ends were cut back, 3 bases at V and 7 bases at J, with 9 bases in the middle. The CDR3 has 13 amino acids. Looked up from germline, CDR1 is LNHDA and CDR2 is SQIVND (reference sequence). The CDR3 sequence is CASSILRGEKLFF. For the CDR3, the DNA is TGTGCCAGTAGTATCTTGAGGGGTGAAAAACTGTTTTTT.

The genes are TRBV5-1 and TRBJ1-1; 9 bases fit TRBD1. Per the germline V gene, CDR1 is SGHRS and CDR2 is YFSETQ. This CDR3 region has 18 residues. The V gene end was trimmed by 6 bases and the J gene end by 0 bases; junction bases not matched to a gene: 15. CDR3 loop: CASKRIQKQGAVNTEAFF. The CDR3 coding sequence is TGCGCCAGCAAGAGAATTCAGAAACAGGGGGCCGTGAACACTGAAGCTTTCTTT.

V gene TRBV7-8 combines with J gene TRBJ1-3; D remains ambiguous. CDR3 length: 14 residues. Germline V lookup: CDR1 SGHVS, CDR2 FQNEAQ. The V and J ends lost 7 bases and 1 base respectively, with 11 bases between them. The CDR3 loop reads CASTRRGSGNTIYF. The CDR3 DNA reads TGTGCCAGCACCCGACGGGGATCTGGAAACACCATATATTTT.

The genes are TRBV5-1 and TRBJ1-5; tentatively, D is TRBD1 (5 bases). There are 13 residues in the CDR3. Trimming left V 0 bases short and J 4 bases short, with 5 bases between. Per the germline V gene, CDR1 is SGHRS and CDR2 is YFSETQ. Here the CDR3 reads CASSLDRNQPQHF. CDR3 nucleotides: TGCGCCAGCAGCTTGGACAGGAATCAGCCCCAGCATTTT.

This chain uses TRBV25-1 with TRBJ2-3; no clear D gene. The CDR3 is made up of 11 amino acids. With 3 bases removed from V and 6 bases from J, the gap between germline ends came to 4 bases. From germline, CDR1 is MGHDK and CDR2 SYGVNS. In nucleotides, the CDR3 is TGTGCCAGCAGTGATATGGATACGCAGTATTTT. Translating gives CASSDMDTQYF.

This chain links TRBV7-8 with TRBJ2-1; 10 positions match TRBD2. The CDR3 sequence is 16 residues long. Germline V gene data show CDR1 as SGHVS and CDR2 as FQNEAQ. J gave up 1 base and V 5 bases, and 5 bases lay outside the gene matches. The CDR3 here is CASSPRTSGSYNEQFF. The CDR3 bases are TGTGCCAGCAGCCCCCGGACTAGCGGTTCCTACAATGAGCAGTTCTTC.

The gene calls are TRBV5-1 and TRBJ2-1; the match to TRBD2 covers 9 bases. Germline V gene lookup returns CDR1 SGHRS and CDR2 YFSETQ. This CDR3 has 16 amino acids. Germline trimming cut 1 base from V and 5 bases from J; bases unmatched to any gene: 7. CDR3 coding DNA: TGCGCCAGCAGCTTGAGTAGCGGGGGCCTCCACAATGAGCAGTTCTTC. Translation: CASSLSSGGLHNEQFF.

CDR3 in amino acids: CASRSTHTTDTQYF. CDR3 in DNA: TGTGCCAGCAGATCGACTCATACCACAGATACGCAGTATTTT. This chain uses TRBV6-4 with TRBJ2-3; D ambiguous. The V end lost 6 bases, the J end lost 2 bases, and 12 bases lay between the germline ends. The CDR3 consists of 14 residues. The germline V gene encodes CDR1 MRHNA and CDR2 SNTAGT.